This paragraph covers one TCR beta chain sequence. Its antigen is unknown. Vbeta (60) and Jbeta (13) primers were used in the PCR. The data were produced by immunoSEQ multiplex PCR, yet TCRdb's version contains in-frame clones alone and is incomplete. The sample shows 100,000 to 150,000 clones, roughly a tenth of them seen only once. Donors were ostensibly healthy at sampling, although undocumented immune exposures were probable. These data belong to a study of cytomegalovirus exposure and HLA in healthy donors. About the study: A prior study identified just under 120 million unique TCR beta sequences from about 179 million T cells.

Study-wide results and limits: In a later analysis, about 17,000 TCR beta sequences were associated with HLA alleles at 0.05 false discovery rate.

In germline, CDR1 is SGDLS, CDR2 YYNGEE. Trimming at V came to 4 bases and at J to 14 bases, leaving 12 bases not matched to a gene. This CDR3 region has 13 residues. The sample consisted of PBMCs. The chain has TRBV9 and TRBJ2-1; TRBD2 matches at 7 bases. The origin of this receptor is a young woman in good health and CMV-seropositive. The CDR3 loop reads CASSPLRGGIKFF. The CDR3 bases are TGTGCCAGCAGCCCACTCCGGGGAGGGATTAAGTTCTTC.